A selection of T cell receptor beta chains follows, all from one sample in a study of T cells in Graves' hyperthyroidism and ophthalmopathy. TCRdb re-called the multiplex PCR reads through MiXCR, storing one row per CDR3 protein. This table has almost 600,000 distinct CDR3 sequences, under 60% appearing once. The material sequenced was peripheral blood or thyroid tissue (not recorded which). The receptors stem from a woman between 18 and 30 years old with Graves' hyperthyroidism. Both conserved end residues are trimmed from each CDR3.

v_gene,j_gene,CDR3aa
TRBV5-5,TRBJ1-6,ASRTGISIH
TRBV3-1,TRBJ2-7,ASSLGGGRLTYEQY
TRBV6-1,TRBJ1-2,ASMGGVSGCT
TRBV2,TRBJ1-4,ASSEAGRGPEKLF
TRBV7-3,TRBJ1-2,ASSSSGTDYGYT
TRBV5-6,TRBJ1-1,ASNEGWSGRTEAF
TRBV6-5,TRBJ1-1,ASNRHPPDTEAF
TRBV5-1,TRBJ1-2,ASSSSGTGRGGYT
TRBV7-3,TRBJ2-7,ASSSPGLGYNEQY
TRBV24-1,TRBJ2-7,ATSAGSYEQY
TRBV2,TRBJ1-1,ASSGETGQNTEAF
TRBV20-1,TRBJ2-5,SATGTAGHETQY
TRBV7-2,TRBJ2-5,ASSTGLAGSRQETQY
TRBV6-4,TRBJ2-2,ASSESTGELF
TRBV12-3/TRBV12-4,TRBJ1-2,ASSSQPTRPGYT
TRBV7-3,TRBJ1-1,ASSLAGGTWNTEAF
TRBV4-2,TRBJ1-1,ASAMNTEAF
TRBV5-6,TRBJ1-1,APVGTEAF
TRBV29-1,TRBJ1-2,SVDLGPGNYGYT
TRBV20-1,TRBJ2-3,SASGTSGSTDTQY
TRBV7-8,TRBJ2-3,ASSLDRAGLLDTQY
TRBV29-1,TRBJ2-2,SVEGVGQENTGELF
TRBV2,TRBJ2-2,ASSRHRDRGQNTGELF
TRBV29-1,TRBJ2-5,SVGRVGTGEAQY
TRBV13,TRBJ1-6,ASSEQSYNSPLH
TRBV7-6,TRBJ2-5,ASSLARASQETQY